The T cell receptor (beta chain) under discussion was sequenced for a study of T cells after yellow fever vaccination. This clonotype showed up many times. Its antigen is still unknown. Findings and caveats of the study: The bulk population could contribute abundant contaminating clonotypes to FACS-sorted repertoires.

Via MiXCR, TCRdb re-called the 5' RACE reads, giving one row per CDR3 protein. Of about 300,000 distinct CDR3 sequences detected, around 10% appear once; the ten largest clones hold about 3.7%. Specimen: CD4+ T cells sorted from PBMCs, collected 5 days after the yellow fever booster vaccination. The clonotype comes from a man in his late teens or twenties who received the YFV17D yellow fever vaccine.

CDR3 DNA sequence: TGCAGTGCTAGCATGGACGGATTCTATGGCTACACCTTC. This codes for CSASMDGFYGYTF. V is TRBV20-1 and J is TRBJ1-2; no clear D gene. Germline-derived CDR1 and CDR2 are DFQATT and SNEGSKA (reference sequence). V shed 3 bases and J shed 4 bases, with 12 bases lying between them. The CDR3 consists of 13 residues.